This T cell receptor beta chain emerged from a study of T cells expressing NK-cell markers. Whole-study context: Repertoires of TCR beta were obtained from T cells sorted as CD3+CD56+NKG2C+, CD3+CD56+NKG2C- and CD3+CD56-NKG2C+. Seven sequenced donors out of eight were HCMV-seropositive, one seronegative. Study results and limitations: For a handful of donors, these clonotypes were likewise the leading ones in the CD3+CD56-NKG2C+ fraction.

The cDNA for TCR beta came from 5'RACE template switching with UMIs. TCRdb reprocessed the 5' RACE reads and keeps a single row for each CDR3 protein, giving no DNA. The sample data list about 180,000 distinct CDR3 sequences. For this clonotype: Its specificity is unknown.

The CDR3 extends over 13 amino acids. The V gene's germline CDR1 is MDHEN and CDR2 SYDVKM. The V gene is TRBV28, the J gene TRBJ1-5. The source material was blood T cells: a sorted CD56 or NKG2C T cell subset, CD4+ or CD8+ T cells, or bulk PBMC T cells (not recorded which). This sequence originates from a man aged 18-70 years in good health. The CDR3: CASTLGADQPQHF.